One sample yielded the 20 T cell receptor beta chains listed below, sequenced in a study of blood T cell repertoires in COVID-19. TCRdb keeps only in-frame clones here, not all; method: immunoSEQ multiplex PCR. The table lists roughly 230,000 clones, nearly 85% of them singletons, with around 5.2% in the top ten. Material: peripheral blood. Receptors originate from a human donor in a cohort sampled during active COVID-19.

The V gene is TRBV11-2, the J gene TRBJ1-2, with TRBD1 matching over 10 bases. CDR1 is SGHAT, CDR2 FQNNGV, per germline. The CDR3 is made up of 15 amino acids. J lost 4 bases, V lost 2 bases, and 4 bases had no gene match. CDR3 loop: CASSLTGTGAYGYTF. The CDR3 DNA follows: TGTGCCAGCAGCTTAACCGGGACAGGGGCCTATGGCTACACCTTC.

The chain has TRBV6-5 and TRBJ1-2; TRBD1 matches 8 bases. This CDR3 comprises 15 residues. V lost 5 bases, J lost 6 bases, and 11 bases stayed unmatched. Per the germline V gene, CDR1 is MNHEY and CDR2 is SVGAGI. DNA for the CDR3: TGTGCCAGCAGTCCGACGACAGGGGAGTTCGATGGCTACACCTTC. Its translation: CASSPTTGEFDGYTF.

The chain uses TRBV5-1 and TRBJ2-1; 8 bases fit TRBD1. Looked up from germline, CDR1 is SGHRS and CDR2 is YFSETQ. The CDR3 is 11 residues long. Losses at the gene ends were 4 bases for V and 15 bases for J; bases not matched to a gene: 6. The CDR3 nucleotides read TGCGCCAGCAGCGTGACAGGGGTCATGTTCTTC. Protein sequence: CASSVTGVMFF.

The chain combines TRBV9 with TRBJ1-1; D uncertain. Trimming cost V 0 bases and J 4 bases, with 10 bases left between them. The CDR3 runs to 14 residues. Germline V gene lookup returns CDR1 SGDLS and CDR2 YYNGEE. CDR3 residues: CASSVEGEGTEAFF. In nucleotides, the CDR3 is TGTGCCAGCAGCGTAGAGGGAGAAGGCACTGAAGCTTTCTTT.

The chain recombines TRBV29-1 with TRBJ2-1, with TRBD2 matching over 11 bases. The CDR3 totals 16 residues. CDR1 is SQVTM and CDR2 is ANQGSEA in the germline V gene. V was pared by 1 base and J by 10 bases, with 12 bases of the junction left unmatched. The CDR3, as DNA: TGCAGCGTTGAAGGCCCGGGACTAGCGGTTACAGAGGAGCAGTTCTTC. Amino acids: CSVEGPGLAVTEEQFF.

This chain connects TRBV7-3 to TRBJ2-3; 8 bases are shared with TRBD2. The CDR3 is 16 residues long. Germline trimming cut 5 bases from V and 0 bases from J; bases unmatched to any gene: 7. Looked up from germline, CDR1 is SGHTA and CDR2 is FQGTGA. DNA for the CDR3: TGTGCCAGCAGCCGAACTAGCGGATTGAGCACAGATACGCAGTATTTT. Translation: CASSRTSGLSTDTQYF.

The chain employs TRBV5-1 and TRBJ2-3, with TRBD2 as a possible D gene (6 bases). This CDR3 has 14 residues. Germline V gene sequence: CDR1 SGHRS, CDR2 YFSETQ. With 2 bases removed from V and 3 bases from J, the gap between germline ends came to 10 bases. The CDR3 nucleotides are TGCGCCAGCAGCTTCATAGCGGCGACAGATACGCAGTATTTT. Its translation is CASSFIAATDTQYF.

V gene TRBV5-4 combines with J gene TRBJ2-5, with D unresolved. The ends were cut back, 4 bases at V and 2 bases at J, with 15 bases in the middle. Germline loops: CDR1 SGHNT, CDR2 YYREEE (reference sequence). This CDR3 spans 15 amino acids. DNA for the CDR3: TGTGCCAGCAGCCCCCTCCCTAGGAGTCAAGAGACCCAGTACTTC. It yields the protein CASSPLPRSQETQYF.

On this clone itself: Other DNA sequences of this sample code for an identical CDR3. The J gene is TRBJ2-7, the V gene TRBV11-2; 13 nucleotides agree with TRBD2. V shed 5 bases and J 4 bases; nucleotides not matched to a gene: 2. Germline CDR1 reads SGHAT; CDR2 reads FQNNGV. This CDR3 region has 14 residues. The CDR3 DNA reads TGTGCCAGCAGCCGGACTAGCGGGAGTTACGAGCAGTACTTC. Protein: CASSRTSGSYEQYF.

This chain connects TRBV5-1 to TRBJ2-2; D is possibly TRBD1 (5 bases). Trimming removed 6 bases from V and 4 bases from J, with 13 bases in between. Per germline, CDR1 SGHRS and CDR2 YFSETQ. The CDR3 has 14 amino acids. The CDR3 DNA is TGCGCCAGCACAAAACAGGAGATCACCGGGGAGCTGTTTTTT. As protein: CASTKQEITGELFF.

CDR3: CASSKGQSYEQYF. CDR3 nucleotides: TGTGCCAGCAGTAAAGGACAGTCCTACGAGCAGTACTTC. The chain uses TRBV3-1 (or the pseudogene TRBV3-2) and TRBJ2-7, with a weak D call TRBD1 (6 bases). V lost 6 bases to trimming and J lost 1 base, with 10 bases between them. CDR1 is LGHDT, CDR2 YNNKEL, per germline (reference sequence). This CDR3 is built from 13 residues.

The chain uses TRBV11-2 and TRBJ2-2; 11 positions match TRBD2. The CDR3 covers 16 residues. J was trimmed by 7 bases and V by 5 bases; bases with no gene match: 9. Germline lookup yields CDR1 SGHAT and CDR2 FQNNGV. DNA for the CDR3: TGTGCCAGCAGCCAATTAGCGGGAGGGCTAGGCGGGGAGCTGTTTTTT. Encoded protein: CASSQLAGGLGGELFF.

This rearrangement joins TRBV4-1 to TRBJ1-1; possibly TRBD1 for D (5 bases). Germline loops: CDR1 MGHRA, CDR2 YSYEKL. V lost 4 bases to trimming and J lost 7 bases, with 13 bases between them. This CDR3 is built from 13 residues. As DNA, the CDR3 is TGCGCCAGCAGCCTCGGGCAGGGCTATGAAGCTTTCTTT. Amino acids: CASSLGQGYEAFF.

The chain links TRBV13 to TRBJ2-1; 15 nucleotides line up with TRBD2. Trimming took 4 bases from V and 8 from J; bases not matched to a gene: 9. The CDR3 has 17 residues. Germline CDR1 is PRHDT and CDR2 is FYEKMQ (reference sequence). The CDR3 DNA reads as TGTGCCAGCAGCTCTCTAAGGACTAGCGGGGGGGCCTATGAGCAGTTCTTC. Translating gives CASSSLRTSGGAYEQFF. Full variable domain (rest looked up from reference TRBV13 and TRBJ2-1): AAGVIQSPRHLIKEKRETATLKCYPIPRHDTVYWYQQGPGQDPQFLISFYEKMQSDKGSIPDRFSAQQFSDYHSELNMSSLELGDSALYFCASSSLRTSGGAYEQFFGPGTRLTVL.

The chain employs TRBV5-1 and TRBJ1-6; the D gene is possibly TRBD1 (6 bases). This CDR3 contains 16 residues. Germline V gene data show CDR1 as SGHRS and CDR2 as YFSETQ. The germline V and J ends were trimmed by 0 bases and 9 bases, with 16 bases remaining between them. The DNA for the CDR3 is TGCGCCAGCAGCTTGGTACAGGGAAGGGTTGGTTCACCCCTCCACTTT. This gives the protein CASSLVQGRVGSPLHF.

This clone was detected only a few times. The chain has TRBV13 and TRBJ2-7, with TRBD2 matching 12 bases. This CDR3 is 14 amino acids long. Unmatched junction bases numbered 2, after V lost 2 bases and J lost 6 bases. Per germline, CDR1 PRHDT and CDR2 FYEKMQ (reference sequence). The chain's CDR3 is CASSLWTSGTEQYF. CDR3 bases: TGTGCCAGCAGCTTATGGACTAGCGGGACCGAGCAGTACTTC.

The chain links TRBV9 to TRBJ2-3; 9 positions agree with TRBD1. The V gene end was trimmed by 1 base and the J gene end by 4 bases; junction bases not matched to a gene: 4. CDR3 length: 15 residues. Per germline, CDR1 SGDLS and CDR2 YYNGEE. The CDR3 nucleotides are TGTGCCAGCAGCGTAATGACAGGGGGGGCAGATACGCAGTATTTT. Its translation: CASSVMTGGADTQYF.

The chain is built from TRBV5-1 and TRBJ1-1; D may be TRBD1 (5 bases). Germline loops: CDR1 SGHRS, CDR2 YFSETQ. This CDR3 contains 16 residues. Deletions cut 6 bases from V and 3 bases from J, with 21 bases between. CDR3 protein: CASTRGQGSEYTEAFF. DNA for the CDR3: TGCGCCAGCACCCGAGGTCAGGGATCGGAGTACACTGAAGCTTTCTTT.

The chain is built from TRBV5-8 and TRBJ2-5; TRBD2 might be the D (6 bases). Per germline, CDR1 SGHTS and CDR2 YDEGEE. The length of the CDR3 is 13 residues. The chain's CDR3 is CASRGRVQETQYF. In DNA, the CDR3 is TGTGCTTCGCGGGGCAGGGTACAAGAGACCCAGTACTTC.

The DNA of the CDR3 is TGTGCCAGCAGCTTGTATCGAGGCGACGGCAATGAGCAGTTCTTC. Protein product: CASSLYRGDGNEQFF. The V and J genes are TRBV5-5 and TRBJ2-1; D remains unclear. Germline CDR1 and CDR2: SGHKS and YYEKEE (reference sequence). The V gene lost 1 base and the J gene lost 6 bases, with 14 bases spanning the gap. CDR3 length equals 15 residues.